The source of this T cell receptor (beta chain) is a study of control samples from healthy donors and cancer patients. Here immunoSEQ multiplex PCR was the method, and the copy in TCRdb shows in-frame clones only, minus some. The table shows about 160,000 clones, with 70% to 90% occurring only once. The CDR3 covers 16 residues. Germline V gene data show CDR1 as LNHDA and CDR2 as SQIVND (reference sequence). Between the trimmed V and J ends, which lost 6 bases and 2 bases, there was a span of 19 bases. This clone was seen a single time. The J gene is TRBJ2-5, the V gene TRBV19; TRBD2 might be the D (6 bases). This TCR was sampled from a young man in good health. The sample was blood. The CDR3: CASRDSGSGGQETQYF. DNA of the CDR3: TGTGCCAGTAGGGATTCCGGTAGCGGAGGACAAGAGACCCAGTACTTC.